A single sample is the source of the 3 T cell receptor beta chains below, sequenced in a study of T cell clones after liver transplantation. Assay: immunoSEQ multiplex PCR; the TCRdb copy retains only in-frame clones and omits some. Found here are thousands of clones, roughly 80% of them singletons; the top ten hold around 33%. The sequencing used CD8+ T cells from blood, collected before liver transplant. These receptors all come from a human donor who received a liver transplant.

The chain links TRBV6-1 to TRBJ2-1; D is unresolved. Trimming removed 4 bases at V and 8 bases at J, with 15 bases between. The CDR3 runs to 14 residues. Germline-derived CDR1 and CDR2 are MNHNS and SASEGT. The CDR3 spells CASSARQAAYEQFF. Written as DNA, the CDR3 is TGTGCCAGCAGTGCAAGGCAGGCCGCTTATGAGCAGTTCTTC.

This clone has a single count. The CDR3 reads CASSQQGDGTGELFF. In DNA form, the CDR3 reads TGCGCCAGCAGCCAACAGGGGGATGGCACCGGGGAGCTGTTTTTT. J is TRBJ2-2 and V is TRBV4-3; TRBD1 agrees at 7 bases. V lost 2 bases and J lost 4; bases outside the gene matches: 4. CDR1 and CDR2 from the germline V gene are LGHNA and YSLEER. This CDR3 region has 15 residues.

The chain combines TRBV27 with TRBJ2-7, with a tentative D call TRBD2 (5 bases). CDR3 length equals 12 residues. V shed 8 bases and J shed 4 bases, with 12 bases lying between them. Germline V gene sequence: CDR1 MNHEY, CDR2 SMNVEV (reference sequence). The CDR3 reads CASAPEGYEQYF. The CDR3 bases are TGTGCCAGCGCTCCAGAGGGATACGAGCAGTACTTC.